The 14 T cell receptor beta chains below come from one sample, sequenced in a study of blood T cell repertoires in COVID-19. Libraries were prepared by immunoSEQ multiplex PCR; TCRdb keeps only in-frame clonotypes and omits some of them. In the table there are fewer than 200,000 clones, roughly 86% of which are singletons. The specimen sequenced was peripheral blood. These receptors were obtained from a woman between 50 and 59 years old with acute or convalescent COVID-19.

The chain recombines TRBV11-3 with TRBJ2-6; D not certain. Germline V gene sequence: CDR1 SGHNT, CDR2 YENEEA. The CDR3 totals 15 residues. Between the trimmed V and J ends, which lost 1 base and 6 bases, there was a span of 10 bases. CDR3 DNA sequence: TGTGCCAGCAGCTTAGGAGGCCCTTTGGCCAACGTCCTGACTTTC. It encodes CASSLGGPLANVLTF.

V is TRBV5-6 and J is TRBJ2-5; TRBD1 might be the D (5 bases). Germline V gives CDR1 SGHDT, CDR2 YYEEEE. This CDR3 is built from 16 residues. Trimming shortened V by 0 bases and J by 7 bases, and 19 bases separated the two germline ends. This chain's CDR3 is CASSLASRVWAGTQYF. CDR3 DNA: TGTGCCAGCAGCTTGGCCTCCAGGGTGTGGGCCGGGACCCAGTACTTC.

This clone was detected only once. This chain joins TRBV30 and TRBJ2-7; 12 bases are a match to TRBD2. With V trimmed by 0 bases and J by 5 bases, 2 bases remained unmatched. Germline V lookup: CDR1 GTSNPN, CDR2 SVGIG (reference sequence). The length of the CDR3 is 14 residues. CDR3 coding DNA: TGTGCCTGGAGTGTGGGACTAGCGGGCCACGAGCAGTACTTC. Translated, it gives CAWSVGLAGHEQYF.

The chain joins TRBV30 to TRBJ1-2; D ambiguous. Germline CDR1 GTSNPN, CDR2 SVGIG (reference sequence). The V end lost 0 bases, the J end lost 5 bases, and 16 bases lay between the germline ends. This CDR3 spans 15 amino acids. The CDR3 region is CAWSVIPNSGYGYTF. Here the CDR3 DNA reads TGTGCCTGGAGTGTAATCCCTAACAGTGGGTATGGCTACACCTTC. Using reference TRBV30 and TRBJ1-2 for the parts outside the CDR3, the full variable domain is SQTIHQWPATLVQPVGSPLSLECTVEGTSNPNLYWYRQAAGRGLQLLFYSVGIGQISSEVPQNLSASRPQDRQFILSSKKLLLSDSGFYLCAWSVIPNSGYGYTFGSGTRLTVV.

The J gene is TRBJ1-1, the V gene TRBV19, with 7 bases aligning to TRBD1. The J segment lost 4 bases and the V segment lost 10 bases, leaving 12 bases of the junction unmatched. The CDR3 is 14 residues long. Germline lookup yields CDR1 LNHDA and CDR2 SQIVND (reference sequence). CDR3: CATRDRVASTEAFF. CDR3 nucleotides: TGTGCCACCAGGGACAGAGTTGCCAGCACTGAAGCTTTCTTT.

The CDR3 spells CASTFSGEPFYEQYF. DNA for the CDR3: TGTGCCAGCACTTTTTCAGGGGAACCCTTCTACGAGCAGTACTTC. V and J are TRBV7-8 and TRBJ2-7; D possibly corresponds to TRBD1 (6 bases). This CDR3 has 15 residues. CDR1 SGHVS and CDR2 FQNEAQ come from the germline V gene. Trimming left V 7 bases short and J 3 bases short, with 19 bases between.

The chain couples TRBV4-3 to TRBJ2-4, with 7 positions matching TRBD1. V lost 0 bases and J lost 9; bases outside the gene matches: 5. This CDR3 has 14 amino acids. The V gene's germline CDR1 is LGHNA and CDR2 YSLEER. The CDR3 DNA is TGCGCCAGCAGCCAAGATTACAGGGGTGGCATTCAGTACTTC. Amino acid sequence: CASSQDYRGGIQYF.

This clone was seen just once. The chain recombines TRBV6-2 or TRBV6-3 with TRBJ2-7; 7 bases line up with TRBD1. The CDR3 sequence is 15 residues long. V shed 1 base, J shed 6 bases, and the junction held 9 bases outside the gene matches. Germline-derived CDR1 and CDR2 are MNHEY and SVGEGT. The DNA of the CDR3 is TGTGCCAGCAGTTACTGGGGACAGTCGGGCTCCGAGCAGTACTTC. It codes for CASSYWGQSGSEQYF.

The genes are TRBV29-1 and TRBJ1-2; no clear D. V gave up 3 bases and J gave up 6 bases, with 17 bases separating them. The germline V gene has CDR1 SQVTM and CDR2 ANQGSEA. The CDR3 contains 14 residues. CDR3 region: CSVEGRRVEDGYTF. CDR3 DNA: TGCAGCGTTGAGGGTAGGAGGGTTGAAGATGGCTACACCTTC.

The chain recombines TRBV7-2 with TRBJ2-1, with D tentatively TRBD1 (6 bases). The germline gives CDR1 SGHTA, CDR2 FQGNSA. The CDR3 loop spans 17 amino acids. Trimming left V 2 bases short and J 5 bases short, with 19 bases between. The CDR3 sequence is CASSLLAGQPLNNEQFF. CDR3 sequence (DNA): TGTGCCAGCAGCTTACTTGCAGGACAGCCCCTTAACAATGAGCAGTTCTTC. The full variable domain, its missing parts supplied by reference TRBV7-2 and TRBJ2-1, is GAGVSQSPSNKVTEKGKDVELRCDPISGHTALYWYRQSLGQGLEFLIYFQGNSAPDKSGLPSDRFSAERTGGSVSTLTIQRTQQEDSAVYLCASSLLAGQPLNNEQFFGPGTRLTVL.

This chain joins TRBV24-1 and TRBJ2-2; 11 bases fit TRBD2. Germline loops: CDR1 KGHDR, CDR2 SFDVKD. Unmatched junction bases numbered 4, after V lost 4 bases and J lost 7 bases. The CDR3 runs to 15 residues. In DNA, the CDR3 is TGTGCCACCAGTGACCCCGGACTAGCGGGCGGGGAGCTGTTTTTT. This translates into CATSDPGLAGGELFF.

The V gene is TRBV12-3 or TRBV12-4, the J gene TRBJ2-3; D may be TRBD2 (5 bases). Trimming left V 5 bases short and J 4 bases short, with 10 bases between. The CDR3 spans 13 residues. The chain's CDR3 is CASSPLGADTQYF. The CDR3 DNA sequence: TGTGCCAGCAGTCCCCTCGGGGCAGATACGCAGTATTTT.

The rearrangement uses TRBV4-3 and TRBJ2-5, with D perhaps matching TRBD2 (6 bases). V lost 0 bases and J 5 bases, leaving 10 bases between the germline ends. The CDR3 is 14 amino acids. The germline CDR1 and CDR2 sequences are LGHNA and YSLEER. CDR3 DNA: TGCGCCAGCAGCCAAGAACCACTAGCCGAGACCCAGTACTTC. Translation: CASSQEPLAETQYF.

In this sample, this clone turned up a few times. The chain recombines TRBV7-3 with TRBJ1-3; 7 bases line up with TRBD1. The CDR3 spans 13 residues. Losses at the gene ends were 5 bases for V and 2 bases for J; bases not matched to a gene: 0. From germline, CDR1 is SGHTA and CDR2 FQGTGA. The CDR3 is CASSTGAGNTIYF. CDR3 nucleotide sequence: TGTGCCAGCAGCACAGGGGCTGGAAACACCATATATTTT.